The present entry profiles one TCR beta chain with its context. Its antigen is still unknown. Regarding time point: baseline pretreatment blood. Treatment indicated: 15 Gy SBRT to primary tumor, nephrectomy 4 weeks later. This entry belongs to a study of radiation and T cells in renal cell carcinoma. Study information: Nephrectomy followed 15 Gy stereotactic body radiation by 4 weeks. Whole-study results and caveats: Baseline intratumoral clonotype presence is unknown without pretreatment biopsies.

The CDR3 loop spans 17 amino acids. Losses at the gene ends were 4 bases for V and 2 bases for J; bases not matched to a gene: 7. Germline CDR1 is SGHAT and CDR2 is FQDESV (reference sequence). Data came from immunoSEQ multiplex PCR; TCRdb stores just in-frame clones and leaves some out. The data show about 130,000 clones, around nine tenths seen once. The TCR was taken from a woman between 45 and 60 years old with renal cell carcinoma. The sequencing used blood, collected from a patient whose treatment included radiotherapy and nephrectomy. The V and J genes are TRBV11-1 and TRBJ2-3; 12 nucleotides line up with TRBD1. The CDR3 protein is CASSSGQGALNTDTQYF. CDR3 sequence (DNA): TGTGCCAGCAGCTCGGGACAGGGGGCCCTGAACACAGATACGCAGTATTTT.